This T cell receptor (beta chain) was recorded in a study of T cells expressing NK-cell markers. TCRdb re-called the 5' RACE reads and shows each CDR3 protein once, DNA omitted. The sample has fewer than 40,000 distinct CDR3 sequences. A remark on this clonotype: The antigen remains unidentified.

Findings of the study overall: The share of CD8+ T cells held by dominant NKG2C+ clonotypes was about 1.0-7.5% in about six donors.

Germline V CDR1 and CDR2: SGHAT, FQDESV (reference sequence). CDR3 length equals 16 residues. This chain connects TRBV11-1 to TRBJ2-7; with no DNA, the TCRdb D assignment of TRBD2 cannot be verified. The sample comprised blood T cells: a sorted CD56 or NKG2C T cell subset, CD4+ or CD8+ T cells, or bulk PBMC T cells (not recorded which). This sequence was found in a woman between 18 and 70 years old in good health. CDR3 region: CASSLVGTSGFYEQYF.